These 22 T cell receptor beta chains originate from one sample sequenced in a study of CD8 T cells in ankylosing spondylitis. Study-wide findings and caveats: Several highly homologous variants formed a TCR beta motif that appeared characteristic of ankylosing spondylitis blood.

These receptors' targets are unknown. TCRdb ran MiXCR on the 5' RACE reads and lists one entry per CDR3 protein. The table includes some 840,000 distinct CDR3 sequences, approximately 10% detected once. The sequencing input was blood, either unsorted or a sorted T cell fraction (not recorded which). These receptors were collected from a male donor with ankylosing spondylitis.

This clonotype was seen at least ten times. The V and J genes are TRBV20-1 and TRBJ1-1; D is unresolved. Germline values: CDR1 DFQATT, CDR2 SNEGSKA (reference sequence). The CDR3 sequence is 13 residues long. V dropped 6 bases and J dropped 3 bases, with 14 bases sitting between them. The CDR3 loop reads CSASVGGHTEAFF. CDR3 nucleotides: TGCAGTGCCTCAGTAGGAGGGCACACTGAAGCTTTCTTT.

There are a few counts of this clonotype. The chain's CDR3 is CASSLFRGRGPWDEQFF. The CDR3 region has the DNA TGTGCCAGCAGCTTGTTTCGCGGGCGCGGGCCGTGGGATGAGCAGTTCTTC. V usage is TRBV5-5 and J usage is TRBJ2-1; perhaps TRBD2 as D (5 bases). V was clipped by 1 base and J by 8 bases, with 22 bases between them. CDR1 is SGHKS and CDR2 is YYEKEE in the germline V gene (reference sequence). CDR3 length equals 17 residues.

The chain has TRBV2 and TRBJ1-6, with D perhaps matching TRBD1 (6 bases). Germline values: CDR1 SNHLY, CDR2 FYNNEI. The V and J ends lost 8 bases and 9 bases respectively, with 17 bases between them. The CDR3 contains 14 residues. The chain's CDR3 is CASGARGTSSPLHF. The DNA of the CDR3 is TGTGCCAGCGGGGCGCGGGGGACATCTTCACCCCTCCACTTT. Complete variable domain (other parts from reference TRBV2 and TRBJ1-6): EPEVTQTPSHQVTQMGQEVILRCVPISNHLYFYWYRQILGQKVEFLVSFYNNEISEKSEIFDDQFSVERPDGSNFTLKIRSTKLEDSAMYFCASGARGTSSPLHFGNGTRLTVT.

The CDR3 DNA is TGTGCCAGCAGTTACTCAGGGACAGGGACGGACACCATATATTTT. The encoded protein is CASSYSGTGTDTIYF. This rearrangement joins TRBV6-5 to TRBJ1-3; TRBD1 matches 9 bases. The CDR3 has 15 residues. Germline CDR1 is MNHEY and CDR2 is SVGAGI. V dropped 0 bases and J dropped 8; count of bases not matched to a gene: 5.

The gene calls are TRBV20-1 and TRBJ2-7; D remains unclear. The CDR3 spans 13 residues. With 3 bases removed from V and 2 bases from J, the gap between germline ends came to 11 bases. Per germline, CDR1 DFQATT and CDR2 SNEGSKA (reference sequence). CDR3 amino acids: CSASKGPPYEQYF. DNA for the CDR3: TGCAGTGCTAGTAAAGGGCCTCCCTACGAGCAGTACTTC.

The V call is TRBV20-1, the J call TRBJ1-5, with TRBD1 matching 7 bases. Germline CDR1 reads DFQATT; CDR2 reads SNEGSKA (reference sequence). The CDR3 totals 14 residues. Germline trimming cut 6 bases from V and 1 base from J; bases unmatched to any gene: 6. DNA of the CDR3: TGCAGTGCCTATACAGGGGAGAGCAATCAGCCCCAGCATTTT. This sequence encodes CSAYTGESNQPQHF.

This chain links TRBV5-1 with TRBJ2-7; 7 nucleotides agree with TRBD1. The V segment lost 4 bases and the J segment 3 bases; nucleotides outside the gene matches: 13. The CDR3 runs to 16 residues. The germline gives CDR1 SGHRS, CDR2 YFSETQ. The CDR3, as DNA: TGCGCCAGCAGCGGGTCAGACAGGGTTTTGGTCTACGAGCAGTACTTC. It specifies CASSGSDRVLVYEQYF.

V gene TRBV15 combines with J gene TRBJ2-5; TRBD2 is a possible D gene (5 bases). From germline, CDR1 is LNHNV and CDR2 YYDKDF (reference sequence). This CDR3 is 13 amino acids long. V lost 5 bases and J 5 bases, leaving 12 bases between the germline ends. This chain's CDR3 is CATSLQASETQYF. The CDR3 nucleotides are TGTGCCACCAGCCTACAAGCTAGCGAGACCCAGTACTTC.

This chain joins TRBV20-1 and TRBJ2-3, with no clear D. Trimming removed 3 bases at V and 6 bases at J, with 16 bases between. The CDR3 sequence is 14 residues long. CDR1 and CDR2 (germline): DFQATT, SNEGSKA (reference sequence). CDR3 loop: CSARDLGIADTQYF. The CDR3 coding sequence is TGCAGTGCTAGGGACCTAGGAATCGCTGATACGCAGTATTTT.

This clonotype showed up just a few times. V gene TRBV18 combines with J gene TRBJ1-5; D remains unclear. Per germline, CDR1 KGHSH and CDR2 LQKENI. This CDR3 has 15 amino acids. Trimming pared 3 bases from V and 11 bases from J, leaving 20 bases between. CDR3 DNA sequence: TGTGCCAGCTCACCTCGGGCCGGAGCCGGGATGACCCAGCATTTT. This translates into CASSPRAGAGMTQHF.

In its sample, this clonotype was seen once. V is TRBV28 and J is TRBJ2-1; 8 positions agree with TRBD2. The length of the CDR3 is 16 residues. Trimming took 4 bases from V and 3 from J; bases not matched to a gene: 8. Germline assignment: CDR1 MDHEN and CDR2 SYDVKM. In DNA form, the CDR3 reads TGTGCCAGCAGTTCAGAGGGACTAGTAGTCTACAATGAGCAGTTCTTC. Its translation: CASSSEGLVVYNEQFF.

A word on this clonotype: Sequence at one end of the junction differs from germline and may be a read error. The chain couples TRBV7-8 to TRBJ1-6; weak D call: TRBD1 (6 bases). This CDR3 has 12 residues. Germline V gene sequence: CDR1 SGHVS, CDR2 FQNEAQ. The CDR3 sequence: CTSSPGDSPLHF. The CDR3 DNA sequence: TGTACCAGCAGCCCAGGGGATTCACCCCTCCACTTT.

CDR3 sequence (DNA): TGCGCCAGCAGCGAAATCGGAAGCGACTATGGCTACACCTTC. Its translation: CASSEIGSDYGYTF. The J gene is TRBJ1-2, the V gene TRBV5-1; the D is unclear. Trimming cost V 4 bases and J 3 bases, with 13 bases left between them. Germline CDR1 is SGHRS and CDR2 is YFSETQ. The CDR3 length is 14 residues.

The rearrangement uses TRBV20-1 and TRBJ2-5; a weak D match, TRBD1 (6 bases). The CDR3 has 15 amino acids. V was clipped by 2 bases and J by 1 base, with 14 bases between them. CDR1 is DFQATT and CDR2 is SNEGSKA in the germline V gene (reference sequence). The CDR3 bases are TGCAGTGCTAGATCCCTCCACAGGGCCCAAGAGACCCAGTACTTC. This codes for CSARSLHRAQETQYF.

This clonotype showed up many times. Written as DNA, the CDR3 is TGCGCCAGCAGCAGGCAGGGGGGCTTTATCTCCTACAATGAGCAGTTCTTC. Amino acid sequence: CASSRQGGFISYNEQFF. The V call is TRBV5-1, the J call TRBJ2-1, with D possibly matching TRBD1 (7 bases). The CDR3 spans 17 residues. The V and J ends lost 4 bases and 0 bases respectively, with 17 bases between them. Germline lookup yields CDR1 SGHRS and CDR2 YFSETQ.

This clonotype was picked up many times. J is TRBJ2-1 and V is TRBV7-2, with a tentative D call TRBD2 (5 bases). The CDR3 contains 14 residues. Trimming pared 5 bases from V and 7 bases from J, leaving 15 bases between. CDR1 SGHTA and CDR2 FQGNSA come from the germline V gene. The CDR3 nucleotides are TGTGCCAGCAGCCCGAGCGGAGTCTGGAATGAGCAGTTCTTC. Its translation: CASSPSGVWNEQFF.

The sample holds a few counts of this clonotype. The chain couples TRBV7-9 to TRBJ1-1; D possibly corresponds to TRBD1 (6 bases). V dropped 3 bases and J dropped 4 bases, with 9 bases sitting between them. The CDR3 extends over 13 amino acids. Germline V gives CDR1 SEHNR, CDR2 FQNEAQ (reference sequence). The CDR3, as DNA: TGTGCCAGCAGCTTCGGACAGAGCACTGAAGCTTTCTTT. Translation: CASSFGQSTEAFF.

The chain has TRBV5-1 and TRBJ1-1, with D uncertain. CDR1 and CDR2 from the germline V gene are SGHRS and YFSETQ. There are 13 residues in the CDR3. V was pared by 0 bases and J by 7 bases, with 10 bases between. CDR3 protein: CASSLAQAFEAFF. Written as DNA, the CDR3 is TGCGCCAGCAGCTTGGCCCAGGCATTTGAAGCTTTCTTT.

There are many counts of this clonotype. The V and J genes are TRBV25-1 and TRBJ2-2; a possible D gene is TRBD1 (6 bases). Deletions cut 3 bases from V and 1 base from J, with 12 bases between. Germline values: CDR1 MGHDK, CDR2 SYGVNS. This CDR3 has 16 amino acids. In DNA, the CDR3 is TGTGCCAGCAGTGACCAAAGGGACAAGAACACCGGGGAGCTGTTTTTT. Its translation is CASSDQRDKNTGELFF.

This chain's CDR3 is CAFGTGETDTQYF. The CDR3 DNA follows: TGTGCCTTCGGGACAGGGGAGACAGATACGCAGTATTTT. J is TRBJ2-3 and V is TRBV30; 10 bases match TRBD1. The CDR3 has 13 amino acids. The germline V gene encodes CDR1 GTSNPN and CDR2 SVGIG (reference sequence). The V segment lost 7 bases and the J segment 3 bases; nucleotides outside the gene matches: 4. Based on the CDR3 plus reference TRBV30 and TRBJ2-3, the full variable domain is SQTIHQWPATLVQPVGSPLSLECTVEGTSNPNLYWYRQAAGRGLQLLFYSVGIGQISSEVPQNLSASRPQDRQFILSSKKLLLSDSGFYLCAFGTGETDTQYFGPGTRLTVL.

The chain links TRBV12-3 or TRBV12-4 to TRBJ2-1; D possibly uses TRBD1 or TRBD2 (6 bases each). The V and J ends lost 3 bases and 8 bases respectively, with 11 bases between them. The CDR3 has 13 amino acids. The CDR3 DNA reads as TGTGCCAGCAGTTTTGCTAGGGGGGATGAGCAGTTCTTC. It is translated as CASSFARGDEQFF.

The rearrangement uses TRBV20-1 and TRBJ1-2; TRBD1 matches 9 bases. The germline gives CDR1 DFQATT, CDR2 SNEGSKA (reference sequence). The CDR3 sequence is 12 residues long. With V trimmed by 4 bases and J by 8 bases, 5 bases remained unmatched. CDR3 residues: CSAMTGGEGYTF. Written as DNA, the CDR3 is TGCAGTGCTATGACAGGGGGGGAAGGCTACACCTTC.